This T cell receptor (beta chain) appears in the sequencing data of a study of T cell responses to AZD1222 COVID-19 vaccine. Study results and caveats: Clonal diversity was possibly underestimated; the donors were predominantly white British and more often female.

The table came from immunoSEQ multiplex PCR; TCRdb's copy has only in-frame clones and leaves some out. Among about 140,000 clones, roughly 92% were seen once, and the ten largest hold less than 5%. On this clone itself: Antigen unknown.

Germline assignment: CDR1 MNHEY and CDR2 SVGAGI. Deletions cut 6 bases from V and 0 bases from J, with 11 bases between. This CDR3 region has 14 residues. The receptor was isolated from an adult who received the AZD1222 COVID-19 vaccine. The chain couples TRBV6-5 to TRBJ2-5; a possible D gene is TRBD1 (6 bases). The sample here was peripheral blood, taken 28 days after the second AZD1222 dose. CDR3 protein: CASRLQGNQETQYF. The CDR3, as DNA: TGTGCCAGCAGATTACAGGGTAACCAAGAGACCCAGTACTTC.